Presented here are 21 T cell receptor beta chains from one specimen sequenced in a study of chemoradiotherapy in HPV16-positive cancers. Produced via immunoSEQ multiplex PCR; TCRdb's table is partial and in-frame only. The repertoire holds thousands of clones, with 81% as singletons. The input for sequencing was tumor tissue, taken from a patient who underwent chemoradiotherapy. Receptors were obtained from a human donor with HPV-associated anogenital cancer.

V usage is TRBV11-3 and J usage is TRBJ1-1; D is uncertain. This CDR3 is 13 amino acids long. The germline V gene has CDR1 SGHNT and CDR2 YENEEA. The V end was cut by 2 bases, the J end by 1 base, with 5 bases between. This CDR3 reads CASSLRQNTEAFF. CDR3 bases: TGTGCCAGCAGCTTACGACAGAACACTGAAGCTTTCTTT.

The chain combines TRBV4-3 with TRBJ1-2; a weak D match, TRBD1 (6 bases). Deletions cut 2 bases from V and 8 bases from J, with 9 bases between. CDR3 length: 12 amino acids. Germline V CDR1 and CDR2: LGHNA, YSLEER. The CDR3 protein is CASSQTQGGYTF. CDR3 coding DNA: TGCGCCAGCAGCCAAACCCAGGGGGGCTACACCTTC.

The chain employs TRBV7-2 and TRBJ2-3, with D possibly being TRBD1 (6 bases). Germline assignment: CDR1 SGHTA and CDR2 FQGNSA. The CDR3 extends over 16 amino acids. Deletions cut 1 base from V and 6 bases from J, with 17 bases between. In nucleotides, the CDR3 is TGTGCCAGCAGCTTAGAAGGCAGGGGAAGGGGCGATACGCAGTATTTT. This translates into CASSLEGRGRGDTQYF.

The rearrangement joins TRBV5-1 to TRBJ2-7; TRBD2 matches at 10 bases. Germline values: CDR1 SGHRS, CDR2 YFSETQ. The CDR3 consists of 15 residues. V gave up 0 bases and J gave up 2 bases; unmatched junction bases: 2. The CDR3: CASSLEAGGPYEQYF. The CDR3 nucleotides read TGCGCCAGCAGCTTGGAAGCGGGAGGGCCCTACGAGCAGTACTTC.

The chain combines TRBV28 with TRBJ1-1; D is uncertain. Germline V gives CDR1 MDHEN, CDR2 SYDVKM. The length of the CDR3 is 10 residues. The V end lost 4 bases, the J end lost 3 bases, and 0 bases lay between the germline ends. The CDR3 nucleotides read TGTGCCAGCAGTTACACTGAAGCTTTCTTT. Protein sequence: CASSYTEAFF.

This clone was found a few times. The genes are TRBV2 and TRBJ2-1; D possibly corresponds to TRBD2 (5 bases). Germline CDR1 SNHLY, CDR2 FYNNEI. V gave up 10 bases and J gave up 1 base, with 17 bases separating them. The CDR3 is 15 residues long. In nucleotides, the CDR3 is TGTGCCACCCCCATAGGAGGTGCATCCTACAATGAGCAGTTCTTC. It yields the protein CATPIGGASYNEQFF.

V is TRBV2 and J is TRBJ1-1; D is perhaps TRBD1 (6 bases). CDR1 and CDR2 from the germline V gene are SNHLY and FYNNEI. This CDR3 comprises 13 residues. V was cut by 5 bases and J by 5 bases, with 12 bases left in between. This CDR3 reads CASSTGFETEAFF. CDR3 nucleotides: TGTGCCAGCAGTACAGGGTTCGAAACTGAAGCTTTCTTT.

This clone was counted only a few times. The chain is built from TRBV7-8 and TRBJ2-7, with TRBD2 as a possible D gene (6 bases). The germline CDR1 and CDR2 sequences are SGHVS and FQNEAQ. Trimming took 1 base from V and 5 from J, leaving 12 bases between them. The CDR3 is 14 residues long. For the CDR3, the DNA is TGTGCCAGCAGCTTAGAGGTAGCGGCGAACGAGCAGTACTTC. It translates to CASSLEVAANEQYF.

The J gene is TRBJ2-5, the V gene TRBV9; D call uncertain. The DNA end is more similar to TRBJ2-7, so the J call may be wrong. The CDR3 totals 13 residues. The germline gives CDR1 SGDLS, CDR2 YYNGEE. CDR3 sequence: CASSGESSYEQYF. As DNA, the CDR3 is TGTGCCAGCAGCGGGGAAAGCTCCTACGAGCAGTACTTC.

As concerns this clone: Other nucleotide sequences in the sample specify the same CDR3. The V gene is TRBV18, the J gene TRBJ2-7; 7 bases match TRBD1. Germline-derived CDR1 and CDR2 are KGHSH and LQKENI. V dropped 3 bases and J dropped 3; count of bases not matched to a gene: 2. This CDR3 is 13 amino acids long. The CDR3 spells CASSPGTDYEQYF. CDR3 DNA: TGTGCCAGCTCACCCGGGACAGACTACGAGCAGTACTTC.

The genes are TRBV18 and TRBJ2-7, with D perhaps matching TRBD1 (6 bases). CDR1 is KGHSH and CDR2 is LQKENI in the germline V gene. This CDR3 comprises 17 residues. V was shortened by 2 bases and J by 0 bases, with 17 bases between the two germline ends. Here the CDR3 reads CASSPGAPGASSYEQYF. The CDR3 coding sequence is TGTGCCAGCTCACCAGGCGCTCCAGGGGCCAGCTCCTACGAGCAGTACTTC.

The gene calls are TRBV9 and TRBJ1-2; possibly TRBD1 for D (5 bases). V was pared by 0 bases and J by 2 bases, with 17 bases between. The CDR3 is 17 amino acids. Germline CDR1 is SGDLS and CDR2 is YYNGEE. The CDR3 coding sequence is TGTGCCAGCAGCGTAGTTTCGGCTCTCGCAGGGAACTATGGCTACACCTTC. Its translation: CASSVVSALAGNYGYTF.

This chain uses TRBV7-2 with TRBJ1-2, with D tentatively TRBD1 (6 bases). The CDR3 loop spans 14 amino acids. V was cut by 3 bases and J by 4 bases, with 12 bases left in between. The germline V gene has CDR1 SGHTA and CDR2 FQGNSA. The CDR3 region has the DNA TGTGCCAGCAGCTTCTCCCTGACAGGCTATGGCTACACCTTC. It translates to CASSFSLTGYGYTF. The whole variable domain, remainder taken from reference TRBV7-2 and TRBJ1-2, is GAGVSQSPSNKVTEKGKDVELRCDPISGHTALYWYRQSLGQGLEFLIYFQGNSAPDKSGLPSDRFSAERTGGSVSTLTIQRTQQEDSAVYLCASSFSLTGYGYTFGSGTRLTVV.

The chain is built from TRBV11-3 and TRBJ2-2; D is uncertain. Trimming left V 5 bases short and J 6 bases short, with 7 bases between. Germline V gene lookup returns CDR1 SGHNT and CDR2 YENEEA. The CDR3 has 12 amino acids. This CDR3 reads CASSLRSGELFF. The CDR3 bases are TGTGCCAGCAGCCTCCGATCCGGGGAGCTGTTTTTT.

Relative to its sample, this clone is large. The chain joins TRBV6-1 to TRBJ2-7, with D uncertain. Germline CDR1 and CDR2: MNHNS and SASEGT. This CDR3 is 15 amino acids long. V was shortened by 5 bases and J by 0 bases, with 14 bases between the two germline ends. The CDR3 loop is CASSNDPSSSYEQYF. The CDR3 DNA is TGTGCCAGCAGTAACGATCCGTCGAGCTCCTACGAGCAGTACTTC.

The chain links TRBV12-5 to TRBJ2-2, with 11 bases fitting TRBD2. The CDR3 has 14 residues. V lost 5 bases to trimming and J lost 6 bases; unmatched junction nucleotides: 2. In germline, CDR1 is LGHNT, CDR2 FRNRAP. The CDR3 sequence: CASGPTSGAGELFF. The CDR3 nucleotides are TGTGCTAGTGGTCCGACTAGCGGGGCCGGGGAGCTGTTTTTT.

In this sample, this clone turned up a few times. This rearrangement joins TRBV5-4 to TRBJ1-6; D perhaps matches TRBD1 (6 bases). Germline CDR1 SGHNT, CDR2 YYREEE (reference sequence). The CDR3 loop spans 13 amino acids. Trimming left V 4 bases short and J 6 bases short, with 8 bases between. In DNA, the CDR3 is TGTGCCAGCAGCAAGGACAGTAATTCACCCCTCCACTTT. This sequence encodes CASSKDSNSPLHF. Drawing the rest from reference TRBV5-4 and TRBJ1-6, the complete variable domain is ETGVTQSPTHLIKTRGQQVTLRCSSQSGHNTVSWYQQALGQGPQFIFQYYREEENGRGNFPPRFSGLQFPNYSSELNVNALELDDSALYLCASSKDSNSPLHFGNGTRLTVT.

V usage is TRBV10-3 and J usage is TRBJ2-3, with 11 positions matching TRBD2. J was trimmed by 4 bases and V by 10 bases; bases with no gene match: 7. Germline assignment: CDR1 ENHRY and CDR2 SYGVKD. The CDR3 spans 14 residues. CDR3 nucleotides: TGTGCCACAAACACTAGCGGGGGTCCAGATACGCAGTATTTT. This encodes CATNTSGGPDTQYF.

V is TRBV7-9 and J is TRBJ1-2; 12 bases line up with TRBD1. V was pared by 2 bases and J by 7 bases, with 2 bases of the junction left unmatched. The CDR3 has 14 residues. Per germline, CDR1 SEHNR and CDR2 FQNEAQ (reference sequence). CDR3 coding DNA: TGTGCCAGCAGCTTAAGGGACAGGGGGCTTGGCTACACCTTC. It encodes CASSLRDRGLGYTF.

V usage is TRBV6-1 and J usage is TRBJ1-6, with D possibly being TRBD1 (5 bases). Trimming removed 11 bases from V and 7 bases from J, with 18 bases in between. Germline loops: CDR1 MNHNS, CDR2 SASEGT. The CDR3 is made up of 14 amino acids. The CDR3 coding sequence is TGTGCCTCCGAAGAGGCAGGGAGGAATTCACCCCTCCACTTT. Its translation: CASEEAGRNSPLHF.

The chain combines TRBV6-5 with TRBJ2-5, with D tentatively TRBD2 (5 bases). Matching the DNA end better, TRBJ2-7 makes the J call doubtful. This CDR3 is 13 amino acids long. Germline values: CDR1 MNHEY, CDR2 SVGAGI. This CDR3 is CASSVGINFEQYF. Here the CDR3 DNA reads TGTGCCAGCAGCGTCGGGATAAACTTCGAGCAGTACTTC.